This is a list of T cell receptor beta chains from one sample in a study of blood T cell repertoires in COVID-19. Clones were sequenced by immunoSEQ multiplex PCR, and TCRdb holds only the in-frame ones, with some missing. The data hold under 150,000 clones, with 88% observed a single time. The sample comprised peripheral blood. All receptors derive from a human donor in a cohort sampled during active COVID-19. The CDR3 runs from the conserved cysteine through the conserved F or W. D genes are given only for firm matches. Rows give clone size only sometimes, using once, few, many, or a class for an expanded clone.

j_call	d_call	cdr3_length	clone_size	v_call	cdr3_nt	cdr3_aa
TRBJ2-7	NA	14	NA	TRBV14	TGTGCCAGCAGCCAAGTTGGCACTACCTACGAGCAGTACTTC	CASSQVGTTYEQYF
TRBJ2-1	NA	14	NA	TRBV18	TGTGCCAGCTCACCGAAGAGGGGGGGTAATGAGCAGTTCTTC	CASSPKRGGNEQFF
TRBJ1-5	NA	15	NA	TRBV4-1	TGCGCCAGCAGCTCAGGGGAAAGGGGCAATCAGCCCCAGCATTTT	CASSSGERGNQPQHF
TRBJ2-3	TRBD2	17	NA	TRBV4-1	TGCGCCAGCAGCCAAGAGAGCGGGAGGGCCCACACAGATACGCAGTATTTT	CASSQESGRAHTDTQYF
TRBJ2-2	NA	16	NA	TRBV5-4	TGTGCCAGCAGCTTGGGTCAGGGTCTTTCTTCCGGGGAGCTGTTTTTT	CASSLGQGLSSGELFF
TRBJ2-2	NA	13	once	TRBV27	TGTGCCAGCAGTTTATCGCGGGGCGGGGAGCTGTTTTTT	CASSLSRGGELFF
TRBJ1-1	TRBD1	15	once	TRBV7-9	TGTGCCAGCAGCCCCAGGGGGGACATGAACACTGAAGCTTTCTTT	CASSPRGDMNTEAFF
TRBJ1-2	TRBD1	16	NA	TRBV5-1	TGCGCCAGCAGCTTGGAGGCAGGGGGCTTTGGCTATGGCTACACCTTC	CASSLEAGGFGYGYTF
TRBJ1-2	NA	15	NA	TRBV6-1	TGTGCCAGCAGTGAAGTTTCAGGTCTAATGGATGGCTACACCTTC	CASSEVSGLMDGYTF
TRBJ2-7	TRBD1	15	NA	TRBV24-1	TGTGCCACCAGTGAGTCCGGGACAGGGCTTTACGAGCAGTACTTC	CATSESGTGLYEQYF
TRBJ2-1	NA	13	NA	TRBV11-2	TGTGCCAGCAGCTTAGTTTTGAGGGATGAGCAGTTCTTC	CASSLVLRDEQFF
TRBJ2-1	NA	13	NA	TRBV6-5	TGTGCCAGCACCAGATGGGGGGACAATGAGCAGTTCTTC	CASTRWGDNEQFF
TRBJ2-6	TRBD2	15	NA	TRBV7-9	TGTGCCGGCCGACTAGCGGGAGCTGGGGCCAACGTCCTGACTTTC	CAGRLAGAGANVLTF
TRBJ1-5	NA	14	NA	TRBV7-9	TGTGCCAGCAGCTCAAGACAGTACAATCAGCCCCAGCATTTT	CASSSRQYNQPQHF
TRBJ2-1	TRBD2	15	NA	TRBV14	TGTGCCAGCAGCCGGGGACTAGCGGGGTACAATGAGCAGTTCTTC	CASSRGLAGYNEQFF
TRBJ2-3	NA	16	NA	TRBV3-1/TRBV3-2	TGTGCCAGCAGCCAAGGGTCCAGGGCAGCCACAGATACGCAGTATTTT	CASSQGSRAATDTQYF
TRBJ1-1	NA	18	NA	TRBV5-1	TGCGCCAGCAGCAGCCTGGGGCAGGGTATCGATAGTAGCACTGAAGCTTTCTTT	CASSSLGQGIDSSTEAFF
TRBJ2-4	NA	14	NA	TRBV21-1	TGTGCCAGCAGGAAGGGACAGGCCAAAAACATTCAGTACTTC	CASRKGQAKNIQYF
TRBJ1-1	TRBD1	15	NA	TRBV10-1	TGCGCCAGCAGTAGCGGGGACAGGGGTAACGCTGAAGCTTTCTTT	CASSSGDRGNAEAFF
TRBJ1-1	TRBD1	12	NA	TRBV20-1	TGCAGTGCTAGTCCAGGGGGACAGGATTTAAATTTT	CSASPGGQDLNF
TRBJ1-1	NA	15	NA	TRBV3-1/TRBV3-2	TGTGCCAGCAGCCAAGTGGGGGGTGGGGGCACTGAAGCTTTCTTT	CASSQVGGGGTEAFF
TRBJ2-3	TRBD1	17	NA	TRBV15	TGTGCCACCAGCCCCCGAGGCGACAGGGGGATGACAGATACGCAGTATTTT	CATSPRGDRGMTDTQYF
TRBJ2-2	TRBD2	17	NA	TRBV7-7	TGTGCTAGCAGCAGCACCGGGACTAGCGTGAACACCGGGGAGCTGTTTTTT	CASSSTGTSVNTGELFF
TRBJ1-5	TRBD1	14	NA	TRBV7-8	TGTGCCAGCAGCCTAGACAGGGGTAGAGAGCCCCAGCATTTT	CASSLDRGREPQHF
TRBJ1-5	TRBD1	16	NA	TRBV19	TGTGCCAGTAGTATTTCCGCCAGGGGGGACAATCAGCCCCAGCATTTT	CASSISARGDNQPQHF